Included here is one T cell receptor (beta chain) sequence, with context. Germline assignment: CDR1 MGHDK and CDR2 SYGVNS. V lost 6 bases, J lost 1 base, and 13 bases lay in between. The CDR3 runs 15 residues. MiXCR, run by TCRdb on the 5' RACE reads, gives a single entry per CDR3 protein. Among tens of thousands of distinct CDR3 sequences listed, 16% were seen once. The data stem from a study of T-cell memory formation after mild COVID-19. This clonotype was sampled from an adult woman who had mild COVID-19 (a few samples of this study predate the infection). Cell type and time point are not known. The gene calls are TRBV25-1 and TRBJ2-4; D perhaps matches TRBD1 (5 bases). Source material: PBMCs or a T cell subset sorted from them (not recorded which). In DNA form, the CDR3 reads TGTGCCAGCAGCGTACAGGACAAGGCCAAAAACATTCAGTACTTC. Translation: CASSVQDKAKNIQYF.